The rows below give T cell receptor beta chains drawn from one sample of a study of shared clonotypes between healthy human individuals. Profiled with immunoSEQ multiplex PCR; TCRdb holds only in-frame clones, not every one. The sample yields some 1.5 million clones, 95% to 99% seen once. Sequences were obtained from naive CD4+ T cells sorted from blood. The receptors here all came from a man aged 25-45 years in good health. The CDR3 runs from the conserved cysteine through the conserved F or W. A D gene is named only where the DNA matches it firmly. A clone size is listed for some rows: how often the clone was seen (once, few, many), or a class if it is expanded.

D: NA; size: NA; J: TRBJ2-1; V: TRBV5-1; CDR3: CASRLLQSSSYNEQFF; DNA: TGCGCCAGCCGCCTTCTACAAAGCAGCTCCTACAATGAGCAGTTCTTC
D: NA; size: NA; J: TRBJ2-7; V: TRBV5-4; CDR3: CASSQGIENYEQYF; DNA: TGTGCCAGCAGCCAGGGGATAGAGAACTACGAGCAGTACTTC
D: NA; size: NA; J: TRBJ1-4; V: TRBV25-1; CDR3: CASSAGGNEKLFF; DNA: TGTGCCAGCAGTGCTGGAGGTAATGAAAAACTGTTTTTT
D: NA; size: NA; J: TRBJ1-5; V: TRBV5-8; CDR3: CASSPWVSSNQPQHF; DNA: TGTGCCAGCAGCCCGTGGGTGTCTAGCAATCAGCCCCAGCATTTT
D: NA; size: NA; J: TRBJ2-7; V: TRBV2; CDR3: CASQTRSGYEQYF; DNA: TGTGCCAGCCAAACTCGCTCTGGCTACGAGCAGTACTTC
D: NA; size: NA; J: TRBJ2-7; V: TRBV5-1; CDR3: CASSLAGTYEQYF; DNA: TGCGCCAGCAGCTTGGCGGGGACCTACGAGCAGTACTTC
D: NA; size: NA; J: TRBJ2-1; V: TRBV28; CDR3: CASSSVGSSNEQFF; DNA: TGTGCCAGCAGTTCGGTGGGAAGCAGCAATGAGCAGTTCTTC
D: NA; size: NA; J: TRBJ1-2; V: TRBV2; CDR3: CASSESGINGYGYTF; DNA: TGTGCCAGCAGTGAATCAGGGATTAACGGCTATGGCTACACCTTC
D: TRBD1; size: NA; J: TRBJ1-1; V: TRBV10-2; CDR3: CASSEQGAVAEAFF; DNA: TGCGCCAGCAGTGAGCAGGGGGCGGTGGCTGAAGCTTTCTTT
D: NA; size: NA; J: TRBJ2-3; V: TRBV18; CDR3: CASSPVTATDTQYF; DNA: TGTGCCAGCTCACCCGTGACGGCCACAGATACGCAGTATTTT
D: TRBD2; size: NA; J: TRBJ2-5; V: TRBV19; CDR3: CASSTTSGSLRETQYF; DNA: TGTGCCAGTAGTACCACTAGCGGGAGCCTTAGGGAGACCCAGTACTTC
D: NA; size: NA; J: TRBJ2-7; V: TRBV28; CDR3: CASSLIREEQYF; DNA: TGTGCCAGCAGTTTAATCCGAGAAGAGCAGTACTTC
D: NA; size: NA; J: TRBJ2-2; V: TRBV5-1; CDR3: CASSPKDGELFF; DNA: TGCGCCAGCAGCCCTAAAGACGGGGAGCTGTTTTTT
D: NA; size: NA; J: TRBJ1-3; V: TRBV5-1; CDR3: CASSPGGSGNTIYF; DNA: TGCGCCAGCAGCCCTGGGGGCTCGGGAAACACCATATATTTT
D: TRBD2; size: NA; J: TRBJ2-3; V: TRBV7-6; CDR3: CASSPLAGGADTQYF; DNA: TGTGCCAGCAGCCCTCTAGCGGGAGGAGCAGATACGCAGTATTTT
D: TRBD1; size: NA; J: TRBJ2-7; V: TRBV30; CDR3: CAWSQDRGNEQYF; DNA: TGTGCCTGGAGTCAGGACAGGGGAAACGAGCAGTACTTC
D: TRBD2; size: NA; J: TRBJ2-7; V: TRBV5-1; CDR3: CASSRGTSGNYEQYF; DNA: TGCGCCAGCAGCAGGGGGACTAGCGGAAACTACGAGCAGTACTTC
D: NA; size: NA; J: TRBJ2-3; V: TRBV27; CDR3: CASSLNRPSSTDTQYF; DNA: TGTGCCAGCAGTTTAAACAGACCATCTAGCACAGATACGCAGTATTTT
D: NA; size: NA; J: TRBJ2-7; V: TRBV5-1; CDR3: CASSLVQAANYEQYF; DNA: TGCGCCAGCAGCTTGGTACAGGCAGCAAACTACGAGCAGTACTTC
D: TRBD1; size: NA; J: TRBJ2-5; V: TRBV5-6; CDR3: CASSLDRGSETQYF; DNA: TGTGCCAGCAGCTTGGACAGGGGCTCAGAGACCCAGTACTTC
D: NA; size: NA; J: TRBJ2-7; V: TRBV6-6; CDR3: CASSRQIGYYEQYF; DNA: TGTGCCAGCAGTAGACAGATAGGCTACTACGAGCAGTACTTC
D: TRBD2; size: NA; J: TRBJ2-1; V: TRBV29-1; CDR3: CSAGGGQTLNEQFF; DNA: TGCAGCGCTGGCGGGGGGCAGACCCTCAATGAGCAGTTCTTC
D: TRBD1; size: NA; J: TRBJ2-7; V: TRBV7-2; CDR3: CASSNGGTGGPEQYF; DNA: TGTGCCAGCAGCAATGGGGGGACAGGGGGCCCCGAGCAGTACTTC
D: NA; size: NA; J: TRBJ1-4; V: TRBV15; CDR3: CATSRDREEKLFF; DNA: TGTGCCACCAGCAGAGACAGAGAAGAAAAACTGTTTTTT
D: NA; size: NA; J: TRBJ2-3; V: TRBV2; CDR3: CASSEAKATTDTQYF; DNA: TGTGCCAGCAGTGAAGCGAAGGCTACCACAGATACGCAGTATTTT
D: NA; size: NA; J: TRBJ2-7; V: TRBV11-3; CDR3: CASSPRESYEQYF; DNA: TGTGCCAGCAGCCCGAGGGAGTCCTATGAGCAGTACTTC
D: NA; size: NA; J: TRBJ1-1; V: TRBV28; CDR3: CASSTWANTEAFF; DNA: TGTGCCAGCAGTACCTGGGCGAACACTGAAGCTTTCTTT
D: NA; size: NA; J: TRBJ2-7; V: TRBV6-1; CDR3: CASSESTRGQYF; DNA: TGTGCCAGCAGTGAGTCGACCCGCGGGCAGTACTTC
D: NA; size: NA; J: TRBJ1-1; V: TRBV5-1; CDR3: CASSLGTANTEAFF; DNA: TGCGCCAGCAGCTTGGGGACAGCTAACACTGAAGCTTTCTTT
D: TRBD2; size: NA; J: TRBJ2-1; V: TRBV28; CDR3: CASLKSGREFF; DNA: TGTGCCAGCCTAAAGAGCGGGAGGGAGTTCTTC
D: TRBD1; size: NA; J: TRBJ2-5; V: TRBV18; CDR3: CASSPDRIRRQETQYF; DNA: TGTGCCAGCTCACCGGACAGGATAAGGCGGCAAGAGACCCAGTACTTC
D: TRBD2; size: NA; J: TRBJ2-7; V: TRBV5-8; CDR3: CASSLVGGRAYEQYF; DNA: TGTGCCAGCAGCTTGGTGGGCGGGAGGGCCTACGAGCAGTACTTC
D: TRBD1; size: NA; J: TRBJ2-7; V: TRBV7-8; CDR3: CASRLTGGGEQYF; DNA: TGTGCCAGCCGACTGACAGGGGGCGGCGAGCAGTACTTC
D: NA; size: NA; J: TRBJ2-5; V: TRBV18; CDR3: CASSALRGQETQYF; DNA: TGTGCCAGCTCCGCGCTCCGGGGCCAAGAGACCCAGTACTTC
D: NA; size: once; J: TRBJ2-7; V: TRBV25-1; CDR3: CASSTGTSSYEQYF; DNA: TGTGCCAGCAGTACCGGGACAAGCTCCTACGAGCAGTACTTC
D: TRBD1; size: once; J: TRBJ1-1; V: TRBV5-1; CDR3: CASSFTQGSTEAFF; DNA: TGCGCCAGCAGCTTCACACAGGGGAGCACTGAAGCTTTCTTT
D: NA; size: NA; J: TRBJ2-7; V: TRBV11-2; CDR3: CASSAAGTYEQYF; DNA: TGTGCCAGCAGCGCAGCAGGGACCTACGAGCAGTACTTC
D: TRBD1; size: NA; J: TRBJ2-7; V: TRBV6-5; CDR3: CASSRTTGVGNEQYF; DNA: TGTGCCAGCAGTCGAACGACAGGGGTGGGCAACGAGCAGTACTTC
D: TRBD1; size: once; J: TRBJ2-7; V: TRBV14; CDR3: CASSQLRGREQYF; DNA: TGTGCCAGCAGCCAATTGAGGGGGCGCGAGCAGTACTTC
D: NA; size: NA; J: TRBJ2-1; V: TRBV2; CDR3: CASSDHSEQFF; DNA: TGTGCCAGCAGTGACCACTCAGAGCAGTTCTTC
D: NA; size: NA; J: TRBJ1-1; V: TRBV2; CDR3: CASSEIASGLGHEAFF; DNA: TGTGCCAGCAGTGAAATAGCTTCGGGTTTGGGCCATGAAGCTTTCTTT
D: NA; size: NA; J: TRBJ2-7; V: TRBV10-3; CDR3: CAISTLRYEQYF; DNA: TGTGCCATCAGTACCCTGAGGTACGAGCAGTACTTC
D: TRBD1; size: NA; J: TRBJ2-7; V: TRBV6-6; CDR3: CASSYSNRGYEQYF; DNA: TGTGCCAGCAGTTACTCGAACAGGGGGTACGAGCAGTACTTC
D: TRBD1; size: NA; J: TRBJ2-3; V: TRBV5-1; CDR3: CASSFGQVLGDTQYF; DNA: TGCGCCAGCAGCTTCGGACAGGTCTTAGGCGATACGCAGTATTTT
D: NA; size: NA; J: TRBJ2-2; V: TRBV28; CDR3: CASARTIIFTGELFF; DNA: TGTGCCAGCGCACGGACTATTATTTTCACCGGGGAGCTGTTTTTT
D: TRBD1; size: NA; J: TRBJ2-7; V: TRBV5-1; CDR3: CASSSGQGLGEQYF; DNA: TGCGCCAGCAGCTCAGGACAGGGACTTGGAGAGCAGTACTTC
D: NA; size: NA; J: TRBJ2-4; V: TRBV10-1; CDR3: CASVLNRVKNIQYF; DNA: TGCGCCAGCGTCCTAAACAGGGTAAAAAACATTCAGTACTTC
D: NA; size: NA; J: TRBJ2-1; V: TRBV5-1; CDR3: CASSRSDSLNEQFF; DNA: TGCGCCAGCAGTCGTTCGGATTCCCTAAATGAGCAGTTCTTC
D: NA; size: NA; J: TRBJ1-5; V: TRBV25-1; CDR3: CASSRDSNQPQHF; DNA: TGTGCCAGCAGCCGGGACAGCAATCAGCCCCAGCATTTT
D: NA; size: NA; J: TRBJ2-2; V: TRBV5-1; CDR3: CASSQSMGASGELFF; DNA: TGCGCCAGCAGCCAATCAATGGGAGCGTCCGGGGAGCTGTTTTTT
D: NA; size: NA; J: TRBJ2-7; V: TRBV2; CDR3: CAINLTGTAGGLTHEQYF; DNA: TGTGCCATCAACTTAACAGGCACAGCCGGGGGCCTCACCCACGAGCAGTACTTC
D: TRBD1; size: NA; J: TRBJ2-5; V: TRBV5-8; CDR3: CASSGTRTGVAKETQYF; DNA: TGTGCCAGCAGCGGAACAAGGACAGGGGTTGCAAAAGAGACCCAGTACTTC
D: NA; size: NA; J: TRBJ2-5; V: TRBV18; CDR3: CASSLGETQYF; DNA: TGTGCCAGCTCACTAGGGGAGACCCAGTACTTC
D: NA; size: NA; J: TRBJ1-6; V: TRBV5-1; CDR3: CASSLAQGDSPLHF; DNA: TGCGCCAGCAGCTTGGCACAGGGTGATTCACCCCTCCACTTT
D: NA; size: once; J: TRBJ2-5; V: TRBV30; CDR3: CAWSRSGQETQYF; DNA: TGTGCCTGGAGTAGGTCGGGTCAAGAGACCCAGTACTTC
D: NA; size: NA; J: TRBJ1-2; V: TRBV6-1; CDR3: CASSVSSNYGYTF; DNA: TGTGCCAGCAGTGTGTCTTCTAACTATGGCTACACCTTC
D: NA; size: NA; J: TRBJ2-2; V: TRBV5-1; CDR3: CASASDTGELFF; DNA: TGCGCCAGCGCCTCAGACACCGGGGAGCTGTTTTTT
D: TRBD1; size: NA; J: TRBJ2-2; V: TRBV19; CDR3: CASRTGNTGELFF; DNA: TGTGCCAGCAGGACAGGGAATACCGGGGAGCTGTTTTTT